The TCR beta chain under discussion was sequenced for a study of blood T cell repertoires in COVID-19. The data were produced by immunoSEQ multiplex PCR, yet TCRdb's version contains in-frame clones alone and is incomplete. This sample has 150,000 to 200,000 clones, with about 88% found just once. This study enrolled people aged 18 to 89 from 24 US geographic areas. Trimming removed 5 bases at V and 6 bases at J, with 16 bases between. Germline lookup yields CDR1 MNHEY and CDR2 SMNVEV (reference sequence). The CDR3 is 15 amino acids. Source material: PBMCs or T cells enriched from blood (not recorded which). The chain employs TRBV27 and TRBJ1-4; TRBD1 is a possible D gene (5 bases). This receptor was identified in a woman aged 18-29 years who had recovered from COVID-19. CDR3 in amino acids: CASSPRGMGDEKLFF. DNA of the CDR3: TGTGCCAGCAGTCCCCGGGGGATGGGGGATGAAAAACTGTTTTTT.